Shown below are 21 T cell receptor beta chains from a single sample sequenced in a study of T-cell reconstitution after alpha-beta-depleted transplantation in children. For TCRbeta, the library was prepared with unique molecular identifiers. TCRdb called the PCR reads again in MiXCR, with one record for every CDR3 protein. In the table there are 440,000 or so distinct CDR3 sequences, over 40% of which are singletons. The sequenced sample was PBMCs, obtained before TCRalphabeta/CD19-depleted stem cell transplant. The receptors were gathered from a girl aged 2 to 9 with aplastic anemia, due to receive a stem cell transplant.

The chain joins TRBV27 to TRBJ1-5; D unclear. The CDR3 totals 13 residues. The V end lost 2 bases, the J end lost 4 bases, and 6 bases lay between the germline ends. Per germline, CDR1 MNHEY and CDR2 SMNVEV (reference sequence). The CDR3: CASSLRENQPQHF. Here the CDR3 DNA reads TGTGCCAGCAGTTTACGGGAGAATCAGCCCCAGCATTTT.

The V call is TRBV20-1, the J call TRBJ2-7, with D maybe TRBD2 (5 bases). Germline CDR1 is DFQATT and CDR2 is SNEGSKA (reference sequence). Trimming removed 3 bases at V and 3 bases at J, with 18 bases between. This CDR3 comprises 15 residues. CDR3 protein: CSASSAGPEVYEQYF. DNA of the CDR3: TGCAGTGCTAGTTCTGCGGGCCCGGAGGTCTACGAGCAGTACTTC.

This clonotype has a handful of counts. CDR3 in amino acids: CSAKTGLNTEAFF. CDR3 DNA sequence: TGCAGTGCTAAGACAGGGTTGAACACTGAAGCTTTCTTT. The chain employs TRBV20-1 and TRBJ1-1, with TRBD1 identical over 7 bases. After removal of 4 bases from V and 0 bases from J, the junction contained 2 bases not matched to a gene. Germline CDR1 DFQATT, CDR2 SNEGSKA (reference sequence). This CDR3 comprises 13 residues.

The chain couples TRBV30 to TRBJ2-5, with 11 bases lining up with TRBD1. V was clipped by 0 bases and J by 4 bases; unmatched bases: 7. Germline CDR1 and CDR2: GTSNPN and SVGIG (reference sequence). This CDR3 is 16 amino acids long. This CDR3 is CAWSVRGQGAGETQYF. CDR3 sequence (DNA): TGTGCCTGGAGTGTACGAGGACAGGGGGCAGGAGAGACCCAGTACTTC.

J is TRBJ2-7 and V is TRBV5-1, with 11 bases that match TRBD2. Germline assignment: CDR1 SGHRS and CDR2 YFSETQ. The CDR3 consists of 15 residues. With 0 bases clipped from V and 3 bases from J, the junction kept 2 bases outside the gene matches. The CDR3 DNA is TGCGCCAGCAGCTTGGGACTAGCGGGAAACTACGAGCAGTACTTC. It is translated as CASSLGLAGNYEQYF.

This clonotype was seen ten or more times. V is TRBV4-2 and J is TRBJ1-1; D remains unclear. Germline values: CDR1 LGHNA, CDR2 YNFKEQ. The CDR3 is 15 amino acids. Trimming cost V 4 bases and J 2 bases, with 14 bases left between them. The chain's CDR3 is CASSPLVRGNTEAFF. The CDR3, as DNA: TGTGCCAGCAGCCCCCTAGTCCGGGGAAACACTGAAGCTTTCTTT.

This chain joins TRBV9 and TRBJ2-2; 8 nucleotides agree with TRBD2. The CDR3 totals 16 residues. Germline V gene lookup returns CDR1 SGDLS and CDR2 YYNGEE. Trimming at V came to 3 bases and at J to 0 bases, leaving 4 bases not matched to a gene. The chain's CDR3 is CASSGSGGANTGELFF. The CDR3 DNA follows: TGTGCCAGCAGCGGAAGCGGGGGCGCGAACACCGGGGAGCTGTTTTTT. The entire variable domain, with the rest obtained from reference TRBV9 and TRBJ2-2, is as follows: DSGVTQTPKHLITATGQRVTLRCSPRSGDLSVYWYQQSLDQGLQFLIQYYNGEERAKGNILERFSAQQFPDLHSELNLSSLELGDSALYFCASSGSGGANTGELFFGEGSRLTVL.

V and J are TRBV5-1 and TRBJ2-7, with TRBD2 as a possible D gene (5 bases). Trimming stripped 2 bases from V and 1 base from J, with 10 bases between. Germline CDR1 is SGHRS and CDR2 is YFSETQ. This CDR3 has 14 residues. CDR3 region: CASSFQDSSYEQYF. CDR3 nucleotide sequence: TGCGCCAGCAGCTTTCAGGACTCGTCCTACGAGCAGTACTTC.

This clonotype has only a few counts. The CDR3 DNA sequence: TGTGCCAGCAGCTTGCGGCCCCCGGGGACAGGGGTTGAGACCCAGTACTTC. Protein product: CASSLRPPGTGVETQYF. This chain uses TRBV5-6 with TRBJ2-5; the match to TRBD1 covers 10 bases. Germline values: CDR1 SGHDT, CDR2 YYEEEE. Trimming cost V 1 base and J 5 bases; bases outside gene matches: 11. The CDR3 totals 17 residues.

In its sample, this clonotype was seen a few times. CDR3 region: CASSRPGQGPNTEAFF. The CDR3 bases are TGTGCCAGCAGTCGCCCGGGACAGGGGCCGAACACTGAAGCTTTCTTT. The rearrangement uses TRBV6-1 and TRBJ1-1, with 10 positions matching TRBD1. The CDR3 consists of 16 residues. V gave up 5 bases and J gave up 1 base; unmatched junction bases: 7. Germline V gene data show CDR1 as MNHNS and CDR2 as SASEGT.

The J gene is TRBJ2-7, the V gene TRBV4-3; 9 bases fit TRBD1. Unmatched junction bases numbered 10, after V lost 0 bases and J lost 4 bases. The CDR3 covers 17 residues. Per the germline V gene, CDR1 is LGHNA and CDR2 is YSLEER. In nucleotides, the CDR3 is TGCGCCAGCAGCCAAGATTGGGACCCCGGGACAGGGTACGAGCAGTACTTC. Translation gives CASSQDWDPGTGYEQYF.

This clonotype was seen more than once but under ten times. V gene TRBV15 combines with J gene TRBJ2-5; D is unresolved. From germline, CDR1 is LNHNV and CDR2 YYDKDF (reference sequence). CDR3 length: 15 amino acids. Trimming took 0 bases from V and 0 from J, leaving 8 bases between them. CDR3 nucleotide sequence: TGTGCCACCAGCAGAGATGTGACGGACCAAGAGACCCAGTACTTC. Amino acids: CATSRDVTDQETQYF.

CDR3 protein: CASSKRREETQYF. CDR3 nucleotide sequence: TGTGCCAGCAGCAAGCGGAGGGAGGAGACCCAGTACTTC. The chain couples TRBV7-3 to TRBJ2-5, with D maybe TRBD2 (6 bases). Germline V gene data show CDR1 as SGHTA and CDR2 as FQGTGA. Trimming pared 5 bases from V and 5 bases from J, leaving 12 bases between. CDR3 size: 13 residues.

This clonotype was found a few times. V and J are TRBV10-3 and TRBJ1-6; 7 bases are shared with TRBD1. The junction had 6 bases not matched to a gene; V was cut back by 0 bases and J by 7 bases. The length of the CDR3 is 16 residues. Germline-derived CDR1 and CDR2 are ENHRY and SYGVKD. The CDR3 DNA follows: TGTGCCATCAGTGAGTCTAAAGGGACAGCCAATTCACCCCTCCACTTT. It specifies CAISESKGTANSPLHF.

The CDR3 nucleotides read TGTGCCAGCAGCTTAGGTCCGGCTTCAGTCTACGAGCAGTACTTC. Translation: CASSLGPASVYEQYF. The chain combines TRBV7-2 with TRBJ2-7; the D is unclear. The CDR3 runs to 15 residues. The V gene's germline CDR1 is SGHTA and CDR2 FQGNSA. V was cut by 1 base and J by 3 bases, with 13 bases left in between.

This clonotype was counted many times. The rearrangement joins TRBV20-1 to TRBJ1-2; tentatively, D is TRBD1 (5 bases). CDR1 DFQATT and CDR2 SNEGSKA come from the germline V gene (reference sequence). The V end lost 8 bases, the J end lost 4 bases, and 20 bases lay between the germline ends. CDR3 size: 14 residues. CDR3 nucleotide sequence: TGCAGTCCCCAACCCCCGACAGCTCCCTATGGCTACACCTTC. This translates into CSPQPPTAPYGYTF.

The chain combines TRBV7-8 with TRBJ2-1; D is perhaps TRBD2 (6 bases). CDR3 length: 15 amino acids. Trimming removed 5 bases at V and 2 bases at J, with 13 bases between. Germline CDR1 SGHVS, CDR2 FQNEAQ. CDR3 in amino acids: CASSGGGDPYNEQFF. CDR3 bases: TGTGCCAGCAGCGGCGGCGGGGATCCCTACAATGAGCAGTTCTTC.

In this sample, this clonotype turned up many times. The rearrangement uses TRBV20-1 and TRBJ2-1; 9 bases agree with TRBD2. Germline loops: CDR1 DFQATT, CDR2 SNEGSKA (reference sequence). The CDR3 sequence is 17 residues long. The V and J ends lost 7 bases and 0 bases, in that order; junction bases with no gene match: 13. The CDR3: CSVTSQREASSYNEQFF. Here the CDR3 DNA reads TGCAGTGTAACTTCTCAGCGGGAGGCGTCCTCCTACAATGAGCAGTTCTTC.

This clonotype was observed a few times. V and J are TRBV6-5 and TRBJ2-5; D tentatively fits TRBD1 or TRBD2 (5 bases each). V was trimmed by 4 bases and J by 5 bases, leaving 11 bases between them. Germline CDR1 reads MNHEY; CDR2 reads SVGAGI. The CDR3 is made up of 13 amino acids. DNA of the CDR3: TGTGCCAGCAGTTTCGGGGCTGTGGAGACCCAGTACTTC. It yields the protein CASSFGAVETQYF.

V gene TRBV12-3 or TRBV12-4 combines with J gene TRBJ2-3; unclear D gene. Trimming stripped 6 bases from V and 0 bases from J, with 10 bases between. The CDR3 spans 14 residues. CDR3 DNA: TGTGCCAGCAGCACACTATCTAGCACAGATACGCAGTATTTT. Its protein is CASSTLSSTDTQYF.

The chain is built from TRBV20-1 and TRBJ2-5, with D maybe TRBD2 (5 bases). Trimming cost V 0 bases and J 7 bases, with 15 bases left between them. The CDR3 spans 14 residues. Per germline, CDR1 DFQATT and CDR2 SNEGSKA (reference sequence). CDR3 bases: TGCAGTGCTAGAGATCCGAGCGGCCGTGGGACCCAGTACTTC. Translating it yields CSARDPSGRGTQYF.